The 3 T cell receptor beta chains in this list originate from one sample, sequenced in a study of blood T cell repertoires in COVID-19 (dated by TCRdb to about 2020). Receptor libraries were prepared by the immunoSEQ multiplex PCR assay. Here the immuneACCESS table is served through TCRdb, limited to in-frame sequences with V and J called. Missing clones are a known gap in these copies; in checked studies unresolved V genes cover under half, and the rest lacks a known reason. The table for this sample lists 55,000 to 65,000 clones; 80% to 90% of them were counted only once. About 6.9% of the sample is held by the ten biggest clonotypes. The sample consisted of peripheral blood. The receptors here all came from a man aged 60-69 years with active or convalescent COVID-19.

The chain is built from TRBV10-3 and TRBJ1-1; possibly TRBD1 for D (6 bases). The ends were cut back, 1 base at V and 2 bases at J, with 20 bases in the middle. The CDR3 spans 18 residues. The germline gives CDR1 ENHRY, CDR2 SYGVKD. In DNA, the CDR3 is TGTGCCATCAGTGAGTTACCCCGAACTGGGACAACAAACACTGAAGCTTTCTTT. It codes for CAISELPRTGTTNTEAFF.

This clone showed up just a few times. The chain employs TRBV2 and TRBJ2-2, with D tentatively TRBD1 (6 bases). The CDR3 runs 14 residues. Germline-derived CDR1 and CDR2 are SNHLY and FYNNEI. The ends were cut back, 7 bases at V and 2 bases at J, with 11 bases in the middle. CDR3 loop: CASNGQINTGELFF. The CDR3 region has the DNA TGTGCCAGCAACGGACAGATTAACACCGGGGAGCTGTTTTTT.

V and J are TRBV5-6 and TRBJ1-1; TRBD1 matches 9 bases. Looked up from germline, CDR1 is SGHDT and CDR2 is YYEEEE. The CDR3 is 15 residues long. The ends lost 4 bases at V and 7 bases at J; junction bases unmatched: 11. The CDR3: CASSPYRGRMNEAFF. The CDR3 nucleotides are TGTGCCAGCAGCCCCTACAGGGGGCGCATGAATGAAGCTTTCTTT.